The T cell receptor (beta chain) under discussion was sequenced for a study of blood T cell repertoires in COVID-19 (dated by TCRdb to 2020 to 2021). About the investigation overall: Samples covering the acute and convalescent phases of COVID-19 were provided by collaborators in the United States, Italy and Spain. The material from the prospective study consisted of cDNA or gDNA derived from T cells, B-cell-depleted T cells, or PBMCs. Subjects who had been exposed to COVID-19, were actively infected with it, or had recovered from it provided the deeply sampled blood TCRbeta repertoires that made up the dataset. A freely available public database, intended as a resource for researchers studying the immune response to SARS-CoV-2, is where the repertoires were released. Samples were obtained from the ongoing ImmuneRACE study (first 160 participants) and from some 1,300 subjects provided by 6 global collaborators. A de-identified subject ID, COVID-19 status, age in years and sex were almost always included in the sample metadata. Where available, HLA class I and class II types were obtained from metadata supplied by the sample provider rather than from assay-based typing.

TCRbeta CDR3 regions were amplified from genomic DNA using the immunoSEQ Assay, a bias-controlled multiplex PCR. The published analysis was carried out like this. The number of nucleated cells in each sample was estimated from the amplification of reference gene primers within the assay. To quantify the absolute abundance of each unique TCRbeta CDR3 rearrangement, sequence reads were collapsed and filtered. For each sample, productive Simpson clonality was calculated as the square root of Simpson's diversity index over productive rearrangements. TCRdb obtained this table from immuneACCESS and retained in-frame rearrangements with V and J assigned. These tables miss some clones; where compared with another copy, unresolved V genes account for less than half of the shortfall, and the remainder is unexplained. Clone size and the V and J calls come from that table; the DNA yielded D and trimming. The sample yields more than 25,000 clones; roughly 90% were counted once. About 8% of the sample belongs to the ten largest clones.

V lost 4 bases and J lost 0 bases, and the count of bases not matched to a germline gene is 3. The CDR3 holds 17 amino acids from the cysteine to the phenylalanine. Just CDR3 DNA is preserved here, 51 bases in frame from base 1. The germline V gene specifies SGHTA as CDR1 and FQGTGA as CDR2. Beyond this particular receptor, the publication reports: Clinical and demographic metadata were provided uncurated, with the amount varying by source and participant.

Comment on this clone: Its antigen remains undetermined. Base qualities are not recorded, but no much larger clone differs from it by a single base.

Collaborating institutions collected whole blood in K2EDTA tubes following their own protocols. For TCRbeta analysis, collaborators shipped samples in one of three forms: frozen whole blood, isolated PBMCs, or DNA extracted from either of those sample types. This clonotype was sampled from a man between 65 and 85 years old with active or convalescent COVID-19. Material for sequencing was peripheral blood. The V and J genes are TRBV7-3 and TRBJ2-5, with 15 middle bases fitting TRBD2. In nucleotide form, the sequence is TGTGCCAGCAGCTCGGGACTAGCGGGGGGCGACCAAGAGACCCAGTACTTC. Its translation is CASSSGLAGGDQETQYF.